The rows below give T cell receptor beta chains drawn from one sample of a study of blood T cell repertoires in COVID-19. TCRdb's copy holds only in-frame clones and misses some; the assay was immunoSEQ multiplex PCR. The sample lists roughly 230,000 clones, 70% to 90% occurring once. What was sequenced was peripheral blood. Receptor source: a man in his forties with acute or convalescent COVID-19. Each CDR3 is given with its conserved first and last residue. The D gene is left open where the match is weak. Size values are once, few and many counts, or a class for expanded clones, and some rows have none.

14	NA	TRBV19	TRBJ1-1	NA	CASAVGGSWPEAFF	TGTGCCAGTGCGGTTGGGGGGTCGTGGCCTGAAGCTTTCTTT
16	NA	TRBV11-3	TRBJ2-1	TRBD1	CASSSVSGGAYNEQFF	TGTGCCAGCAGCTCGGTTTCAGGGGGCGCCTACAATGAGCAGTTCTTC
19	once	TRBV30	TRBJ2-7	NA	CAWRAGSQLGGRTSGEQYF	TGTGCCTGGAGGGCCGGCTCCCAGTTAGGGGGTCGTACATCGGGCGAGCAGTACTTC
15	NA	TRBV30	TRBJ2-7	NA	CAWSFDGTPFYEQYF	TGTGCCTGGAGTTTCGATGGGACACCTTTCTACGAGCAGTACTTC
13	few	TRBV6-5	TRBJ1-2	NA	CASRQGQQYGYTF	TGTGCCAGCAGACAAGGACAGCAGTATGGCTACACCTTC
13	NA	TRBV19	TRBJ1-1	TRBD1	CASRPTGGTEAFF	TGTGCCAGTAGACCTACAGGGGGCACTGAAGCTTTCTTT
14	NA	TRBV6-5	TRBJ1-5	NA	CASSSEISNQPQHF	TGTGCCAGCAGCTCCGAGATTAGCAATCAGCCCCAGCATTTT
13	NA	TRBV7-2	TRBJ1-6	NA	CASESGGGSPLHF	TGTGCCAGCGAATCGGGGGGGGGATCACCCCTCCACTTT
15	NA	TRBV30	TRBJ2-7	TRBD1	CAWRGRTGGAGEQYF	TGTGCCTGGAGGGGGAGGACAGGGGGCGCGGGCGAGCAGTACTTC
16	NA	TRBV4-3	TRBJ1-3	NA	CASSQAIGVRGNTIYF	TGCGCCAGCAGCCAGGCCATCGGGGTCCGCGGAAACACCATATATTTT
10	NA	TRBV6-5	TRBJ1-2	NA	CASSRDGYTF	TGTGCCAGCAGTCGCGATGGCTACACCTTC
14	NA	TRBV30	TRBJ1-6	TRBD1	CAWSDGQGDSPLHF	TGTGCCTGGAGTGACGGGCAGGGGGATTCACCCCTCCACTTT
13	once	TRBV12-3/TRBV12-4	TRBJ1-5	NA	CASSWEGRQPQHF	TGTGCCAGCAGTTGGGAGGGGCGGCAGCCCCAGCATTTT
15	NA	TRBV3-1/TRBV3-2	TRBJ1-5	NA	CASSQGGVQGQPQHF	TGTGCCAGCAGCCAAGGGGGGGTGCAGGGTCAGCCCCAGCATTTT
20	once	TRBV11-2	TRBJ1-1	NA	CASSLDPGREGFLMNTEAFF	TGTGCCAGCAGCTTAGATCCAGGGCGGGAGGGGTTTCTAATGAACACTGAAGCTTTCTTT
14	NA	TRBV19	TRBJ2-2	NA	CASSIGWLGGELFF	TGTGCCAGTAGTATAGGCTGGCTTGGCGGGGAGCTGTTTTTT
15	NA	TRBV27	TRBJ2-1	NA	CASSLGGSSYNEQFF	TGTGCCAGCAGTTTAGGGGGCAGCTCCTACAATGAGCAGTTCTTC
13	NA	TRBV19	TRBJ1-1	NA	CASGYEGNTEAFF	TGTGCCAGTGGATACGAGGGAAACACTGAAGCTTTCTTT
15	NA	TRBV10-2	TRBJ1-5	NA	CASSGGQWSNQPQHF	TGCGCCAGCAGTGGTGGGCAATGGAGCAATCAGCCCCAGCATTTT
15	NA	TRBV7-2	TRBJ1-2	NA	CASSPPGLGNYGYTF	TGTGCCAGCAGCCCTCCGGGACTGGGAAACTATGGCTACACCTTC
14	few	TRBV7-3	TRBJ1-2	TRBD1	CASSPKTGGYGYTF	TGTGCCAGCAGCCCGAAAACAGGGGGGTATGGCTACACCTTC
11	NA	TRBV11-2	TRBJ1-2	NA	CASSWGLGYTF	TGTGCCAGCAGTTGGGGGCTTGGCTACACCTTC
15	NA	TRBV19	TRBJ1-6	NA	CASKGRASYNSPLHF	TGTGCCAGTAAAGGCAGGGCCTCCTATAATTCACCCCTCCACTTT
14	NA	TRBV10-3	TRBJ1-2	TRBD1	CAISQAGQGNGYTF	TGTGCCATCAGCCAAGCGGGACAGGGGAATGGCTACACCTTC
12	NA	TRBV6-2/TRBV6-3	TRBJ1-6	NA	CASSYQGSPLHF	TGTGCCAGCAGTTATCAGGGTTCACCCCTCCACTTT
14	NA	TRBV6-2/TRBV6-3	TRBJ1-6	NA	CASSAYRYQSPLHF	TGTGCCAGCAGTGCATACCGGTATCAATCACCCCTCCACTTT
17	NA	TRBV9	TRBJ2-3	TRBD1	CASSLHPGTGVPDTQYF	TGTGCCAGCAGCCTTCACCCGGGGACAGGGGTGCCAGATACGCAGTATTTT
13	NA	TRBV20-1	TRBJ2-7	NA	CSASAPSSYEQYF	TGCAGTGCTAGTGCCCCTAGCTCCTACGAGCAGTACTTC
12	NA	TRBV9	TRBJ2-3	NA	CASSVFSDTQYF	TGTGCCAGCAGCGTTTTCTCAGATACGCAGTATTTT
18	few	TRBV4-1	TRBJ1-5	TRBD1	CASSLRQGRGYSNQPQHF	TGCGCCAGCAGCCTAAGACAGGGAAGGGGTTATAGCAATCAGCCCCAGCATTTT
13	NA	TRBV5-4	TRBJ2-1	TRBD1	CASSPTGGNEQFF	TGTGCCAGCAGCCCGACAGGGGGCAATGAGCAGTTCTTC
13	NA	TRBV27	TRBJ1-1	NA	CASSSRQGTEAFF	TGTGCCAGCAGTTCCCGCCAGGGCACTGAAGCTTTCTTT
17	NA	TRBV4-3	TRBJ2-7	NA	CASSQGMNWDNSYEQYF	TGCGCCAGCAGCCAAGGTATGAACTGGGACAACTCCTACGAGCAGTACTTC
15	NA	TRBV2	TRBJ2-1	TRBD1	CASSSGTGLYNEQFF	TGTGCCAGCAGCTCCGGGACAGGACTCTACAATGAGCAATTCTTC
15	NA	TRBV9	TRBJ1-4	TRBD1	CASSPRQGILEKLFF	TGTGCCAGCAGCCCCCGACAGGGGATTCTTGAAAAACTGTTTTTT
12	NA	TRBV9	TRBJ1-2	NA	CASSPGQYGYTF	TGTGCCAGCAGCCCGGGACAATATGGCTACACCTTC
15	NA	TRBV9	TRBJ2-2	NA	CASSSRGWGTGELFF	TGTGCCAGCAGCTCACGAGGGTGGGGCACCGGGGAGCTGTTTTTT
17	few	TRBV11-2	TRBJ2-2	TRBD2	CASSLDRTSGGTGELFF	TGTGCCAGCAGCTTAGATAGGACTAGCGGGGGGACCGGGGAGCTGTTTTTT
15	NA	TRBV6-5	TRBJ1-2	NA	CASSYSVPARYGYTF	TGTGCCAGCAGTTACTCGGTACCGGCTAGGTATGGCTACACCTTC
15	NA	TRBV19	TRBJ2-7	TRBD2	CASSTPSGGIYEQYF	TGTGCCAGTAGTACGCCTAGCGGGGGGATCTACGAGCAGTACTTC
15	NA	TRBV5-8	TRBJ2-5	NA	CASSAEGSGKETQYF	TGTGCCAGCAGCGCGGAGGGGTCAGGGAAAGAGACCCAGTACTTC
14	NA	TRBV2	TRBJ2-1	NA	CASSSGTMSNEQFF	TGTGCCAGCAGTTCCGGGACAATGAGCAATGAGCAGTTCTTC
13	NA	TRBV2	TRBJ1-2	NA	CASSVTGEYGYTF	TGTGCCAGCAGTGTAACCGGTGAATATGGCTACACCTTC
11	NA	TRBV6-2/TRBV6-3	TRBJ2-7	NA	CASSYTYEQYF	TGTGCCAGCAGTTACACTTACGAGCAGTACTTC
14	NA	TRBV4-3	TRBJ2-3	NA	CASSQSQLTDTQYF	TGCGCCAGCAGCCAAAGTCAGTTAACAGATACGCAGTATTTT
14	NA	TRBV28	TRBJ2-2	NA	CASTPTPITGELFF	TGTGCCAGCACCCCTACGCCCATCACCGGGGAGCTGTTTTTT
14	NA	TRBV29-1	TRBJ2-3	TRBD2	CSVKRGGSTDTQYF	TGCAGCGTAAAGCGGGGGGGCAGCACAGATACGCAGTATTTT
14	NA	TRBV7-3	TRBJ2-3	NA	CASSLSSGTDTQYF	TGTGCCAGCAGCTTAAGCTCGGGCACAGATACGCAGTATTTT
12	NA	TRBV28	TRBJ1-5	TRBD1	CASNRGGQPQHF	TGTGCCAGCAACAGGGGGGGTCAGCCCCAGCATTTT
13	NA	TRBV30	TRBJ2-1	NA	CAWSVGALHEQFF	TGTGCCTGGAGTGTTGGAGCCCTCCATGAGCAGTTCTTC
16	NA	TRBV13	TRBJ1-5	NA	CASSLGPGGLNQPQHF	TGTGCCAGCAGCTTAGGACCAGGCGGGTTGAATCAGCCCCAGCATTTT
17	NA	TRBV6-1	TRBJ2-2	TRBD2	CASSGGRLAMDTGELFF	TGTGCCAGCAGTGGAGGACGACTAGCCATGGACACCGGGGAGCTGTTTTTT
13	NA	TRBV12-3/TRBV12-4	TRBJ1-2	TRBD1	CASSSTGDYGYTF	TGTGCCAGCAGTTCGACAGGGGACTATGGCTACACCTTC
12	NA	TRBV11-2	TRBJ2-1	NA	CASSLTDNEQFF	TGTGCCAGCAGCTTAACAGACAATGAGCAGTTCTTC
18	few	TRBV27	TRBJ2-7	TRBD1	CASSLAPGTGWSSYEQYF	TGTGCCAGCAGTTTAGCTCCCGGGACAGGGTGGAGCTCCTACGAGCAGTACTTC
12	NA	TRBV28	TRBJ2-7	NA	CASSTGNYEQYF	TGTGCCAGCAGTACAGGAAATTACGAGCAGTACTTC